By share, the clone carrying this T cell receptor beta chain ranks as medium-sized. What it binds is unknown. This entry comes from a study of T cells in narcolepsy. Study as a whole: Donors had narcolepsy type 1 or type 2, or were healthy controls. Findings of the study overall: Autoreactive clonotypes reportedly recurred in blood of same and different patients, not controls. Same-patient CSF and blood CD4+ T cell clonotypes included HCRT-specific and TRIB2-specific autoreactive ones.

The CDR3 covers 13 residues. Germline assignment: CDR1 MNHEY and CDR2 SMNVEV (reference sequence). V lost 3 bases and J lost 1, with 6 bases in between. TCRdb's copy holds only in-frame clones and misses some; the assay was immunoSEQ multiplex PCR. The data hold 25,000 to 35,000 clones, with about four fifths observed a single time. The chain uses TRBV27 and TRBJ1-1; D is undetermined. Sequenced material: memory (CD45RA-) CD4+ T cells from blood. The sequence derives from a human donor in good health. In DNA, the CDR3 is TGTGCCAGCAGTTTGCACCCGAACACTGAAGCTTTCTTT. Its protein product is CASSLHPNTEAFF.